A selection of T cell receptor beta chains follows, all from one sample in a study of shared clonotypes between healthy human individuals. The data were produced by immunoSEQ multiplex PCR, yet TCRdb's version contains in-frame clones alone and is incomplete. Altogether roughly 2.1 million clones are present, just over 90% being singletons, with the ten largest covering around 1.7%. Sequenced material: naive CD8+ T cells from PBMCs. Receptors originate from a man between 18 and 35 years old in good health. Some clones in this sample may be carry-over from other donors' samples. The CDR3 runs from the conserved cysteine through the conserved F or W.

v_call	j_call	cdr3_aa
TRBV6-1	TRBJ2-7	CASSFNYEQYF
TRBV5-1	TRBJ1-4	CASNWTPGNEKLFF
TRBV7-9	TRBJ2-1	CASRGASLVDEQFF
TRBV6-5	TRBJ2-1	CASSYRGRANEQFF
TRBV4-2	TRBJ1-4	CASSQEPDSLDGKLFF
TRBV9	TRBJ2-7	CASSAGRISTYEQYF
TRBV27	TRBJ2-7	CASSPYLAGPSYEQYF
TRBV19	TRBJ2-2	CATGAANTGELFF
TRBV4-3	TRBJ2-7	CASSHEDRAGEQYF
TRBV19	TRBJ1-5	CASSPTSRSQPQHF
TRBV19	TRBJ1-2	CASSNWDSLNYGYTF
TRBV27	TRBJ1-5	CASSLPYQPQHF
TRBV5-1	TRBJ1-1	CASTRGGEAFF
TRBV19	TRBJ1-1	CASSLGEMNTEAFF
TRBV6-1	TRBJ2-1	CASSAAGYWYEQFF
TRBV7-9	TRBJ2-7	CASSAGTGAREQYF
TRBV30	TRBJ2-7	CAWSVPVGVFYEQYF
TRBV4-1	TRBJ2-7	CASSPGTGAYEQYF
TRBV30	TRBJ2-1	CAWSVYGSGNEQFF
TRBV6-5	TRBJ2-5	CASSYSSVRERETQYF
TRBV27	TRBJ2-3	CASSPPTDTQYF
TRBV7-9	TRBJ2-7	CASSSDRDRGGYEQYF
TRBV28	TRBJ1-1	CASSLVWGAAEAFF
TRBV28	TRBJ2-4	CATSGLAKNIQYF
TRBV14	TRBJ2-2	CASSYQEVGGFTGELFF
TRBV28	TRBJ1-1	CASSLSGRSTEAFF